A selection of T cell receptor beta chains follows, all from one sample in a study of cytomegalovirus exposure and HLA in healthy donors. Assay used: immunoSEQ multiplex PCR; TCRdb lists only in-frame clones, some missing. The table includes about 240,000 clones, roughly 82% detected once. The sample comprised PBMCs. The receptors come from a woman aged 40-49 years in good health and CMV-seropositive. Each CDR3 is given with its conserved first and last residue. Each record gives: D gene, V gene, clone size, J gene, CDR3 DNA, CDR3 protein. D genes are given only for firm matches. Clone size is not always given. Where it is, it says once, few, many or a class for expanded clones.

TRBD1	TRBV7-9	-	TRBJ1-5	TGTGCCAGCAGCTCAGGGGGCATGGAGCCCCAGCATTTT	CASSSGGMEPQHF
-	TRBV2	-	TRBJ1-1	TGTGCCAGCAGTGTAGGGGACACTGAAGCTTTCTTT	CASSVGDTEAFF
-	TRBV6-5	-	TRBJ1-1	TGTGCCAGCAGAGCGGACGGGGGGATGAACACTGAAGCTTTCTTT	CASRADGGMNTEAFF
TRBD1	TRBV11-3	-	TRBJ1-1	TGTGCCAGCAGCTTCAGGGGGATGAACACTGAAGCTTTCTTT	CASSFRGMNTEAFF
TRBD1	TRBV5-4	-	TRBJ1-1	TGTGCCAGCTTAAGACAGGGAAGAGACACTGAAGCTTTCTTT	CASLRQGRDTEAFF
-	TRBV7-9	-	TRBJ2-7	TGTGCCAGCAGCTTAGTGGGAAGGACAGACTACTCCTACGAGCAGTACTTC	CASSLVGRTDYSYEQYF
-	TRBV7-2	-	TRBJ2-2	TGTGCCAGCAGCTTAGGGGTTCGGGGAATAATAACCGGGGAGCTGTTTTTT	CASSLGVRGIITGELFF
TRBD1	TRBV7-3	-	TRBJ2-7	TGTGCCAGCAGTCGCGGACAGGGGGCCTACGAGCAGTACTTC	CASSRGQGAYEQYF
TRBD1	TRBV7-9	-	TRBJ2-1	TGTTCCAGCAGCTCACAGGGGAATGAGCAGTTCTTC	CSSSSQGNEQFF
TRBD1	TRBV27	-	TRBJ2-7	TGTGCCAGCGCGGGGACAGGGGAGCTCTACGAGCAGTACTTC	CASAGTGELYEQYF
-	TRBV7-9	-	TRBJ2-7	TGTGCCAGCAGCTTCCGGGACTTTACCTACGAGCAGTACTTC	CASSFRDFTYEQYF
-	TRBV27	-	TRBJ2-7	TGTGCCAGCAGTTTAAATTCACAGGCCAACTACGAGCAGTACTTC	CASSLNSQANYEQYF
-	TRBV7-2	once	TRBJ2-7	TGTGCCAGCAGCTTAGCGTCTTCCTCCTACGAGCAGTACTTC	CASSLASSSYEQYF
TRBD2	TRBV30	-	TRBJ2-7	TGTGCCTGGAGTGTTTTCGGACTAGGTTCCTACGAGCAGTACTTC	CAWSVFGLGSYEQYF
TRBD2	TRBV10-3	-	TRBJ2-7	TGTGCCATCAGTGACCCTGGACTAGCGACTTCCTACGAGCAGTACTTC	CAISDPGLATSYEQYF
TRBD1	TRBV19	-	TRBJ2-7	TGTGCCAGTAGTATAGGACAGGGGCGCTCCTACGAGCAGTACTTC	CASSIGQGRSYEQYF
TRBD2	TRBV5-5	-	TRBJ2-3	TGTGCCAGCACCCACCCTAGCGGGGGGGCCGAGGATACGCAGTATTTT	CASTHPSGGAEDTQYF
-	TRBV2	-	TRBJ2-3	TGTGCCAGCGGAGGTGGCTATAGCACAGATACGCAGTATTTT	CASGGGYSTDTQYF